Each of the 15 T cell receptor beta chains below was sequenced from the same sample in a study of blood T cell repertoires in COVID-19 (TCRdb year 2020). To prepare the library, the immunoSEQ multiplex PCR assay was applied. Entries here come from immuneACCESS through TCRdb and include only in-frame sequences with V and J called. Some clones fail to appear in such tables; in the studies checked, an unresolved V gene covers under half of the shortfall, and the cause of the remainder is unknown. Across this sample there are about 120,000 clones, with around 85% seen only once. The top ten clonotypes cover roughly 2.6% of the sample. Sequencing used peripheral blood. The receptors come from a man aged 45-65 years with acute or convalescent COVID-19.

The gene calls are TRBV18 and TRBJ2-6; 9 bases fit TRBD1. This CDR3 is 17 amino acids long. In germline, CDR1 is KGHSH, CDR2 LQKENI. V lost 3 bases to trimming and J lost 4 bases; unmatched junction nucleotides: 7. The CDR3 is CASSPTTGGSGANVLTF. CDR3 nucleotides: TGTGCCAGCTCACCTACGACAGGGGGAAGCGGGGCCAACGTCCTGACTTTC.

This clone has a handful of counts. J is TRBJ2-3 and V is TRBV6-4; 10 positions agree with TRBD2. The J segment lost 4 bases and the V segment lost 2 bases, leaving 3 bases of the junction unmatched. Per the germline V gene, CDR1 is MRHNA and CDR2 is SNTAGT. CDR3 length equals 15 residues. The CDR3 reads CASSDGSGGADTQYF. The CDR3 nucleotides are TGTGCCAGCAGTGACGGGAGCGGGGGGGCAGATACGCAGTATTTT.

The rearrangement joins TRBV7-8 to TRBJ1-2; perhaps TRBD1 as D (6 bases). This CDR3 has 16 residues. V gave up 1 base and J gave up 5 bases, with 17 bases separating them. Germline V CDR1 and CDR2: SGHVS, FQNEAQ. The CDR3 DNA is TGTGCCAGCAGCTTAGTGGGGGCTGAGACAGGATATGGCTACACCTTC. It yields the protein CASSLVGAETGYGYTF.

The J gene is TRBJ1-1, the V gene TRBV5-4; D might be TRBD1 (6 bases). V dropped 4 bases and J dropped 1 base, with 14 bases sitting between them. From germline, CDR1 is SGHNT and CDR2 YYREEE (reference sequence). The CDR3 consists of 15 residues. DNA of the CDR3: TGTGCCAGCAGCCTTCGTGGCAGGGGGAACACTGAAGCTTTCTTT. Translated, it gives CASSLRGRGNTEAFF.

This clone was seen only once. V gene TRBV15 combines with J gene TRBJ2-2; 8 bases are shared with TRBD1. There are 18 residues in the CDR3. The germline CDR1 and CDR2 sequences are LNHNV and YYDKDF (reference sequence). V was pared by 5 bases and J by 6 bases, with 17 bases of the junction left unmatched. CDR3 region: CATSLQMGQVVVAGELFF. CDR3 nucleotides: TGTGCCACCAGCCTGCAAATGGGACAGGTGGTGGTGGCCGGGGAGCTGTTTTTT.

This chain connects TRBV7-9 to TRBJ2-1, with D maybe TRBD2 (6 bases). The V end lost 3 bases, the J end lost 2 bases, and 17 bases lay between the germline ends. Germline V gene sequence: CDR1 SEHNR, CDR2 FQNEAQ (reference sequence). This CDR3 is 17 amino acids long. CDR3 coding DNA: TGTGCCAGCAGCTTCCCCTCGACTAGACCCACCTACAATGAGCAGTTCTTC. This translates into CASSFPSTRPTYNEQFF.

The chain uses TRBV5-4 and TRBJ2-3; 7 nucleotides line up with TRBD1. Per the germline V gene, CDR1 is SGHNT and CDR2 is YYREEE (reference sequence). The CDR3 has 14 residues. Losses at the gene ends were 5 bases for V and 2 bases for J; bases not matched to a gene: 5. DNA of the CDR3: TGTGCCAGCAGTCGGGACAGATCCACAGATACGCAGTATTTT. This encodes CASSRDRSTDTQYF.

In its sample, this clone was seen a few times. The chain has TRBV5-1 and TRBJ1-1, with 8 positions matching TRBD1. This CDR3 contains 15 residues. Losses at the gene ends were 4 bases for V and 0 bases for J; bases not matched to a gene: 5. CDR1 SGHRS and CDR2 YFSETQ come from the germline V gene. The CDR3 loop is CASSPGQDMNTEAFF. The CDR3 nucleotides are TGCGCCAGCAGCCCGGGACAGGATATGAACACTGAAGCTTTCTTT.

The genes are TRBV7-6 and TRBJ2-2, with a possible D match to TRBD2 (6 bases). Germline-derived CDR1 and CDR2 are SGHVS and FNYEAQ. The CDR3 runs to 16 residues. The V end was cut by 5 bases, the J end by 2 bases, with 15 bases between. CDR3 nucleotides: TGTGCCAGCAGCGTTACTAGCAGATCCAACACCGGGGAGCTGTTTTTT. It codes for CASSVTSRSNTGELFF.

The sample holds one count of this clone. The chain carries TRBV5-4 and TRBJ2-7, with 11 nucleotides matching TRBD1. From germline, CDR1 is SGHNT and CDR2 YYREEE (reference sequence). V lost 0 bases, J lost 4 bases, and 3 bases stayed unmatched. This CDR3 has 15 residues. The CDR3 region is CASSLGGQGDYEQYF. The CDR3 DNA reads as TGTGCCAGCAGCTTGGGGGGACAGGGGGATTACGAGCAGTACTTC.

This rearrangement joins TRBV5-1 to TRBJ1-5; perhaps TRBD1 as D (5 bases). CDR1 and CDR2 (germline): SGHRS, YFSETQ. This CDR3 has 15 amino acids. V was clipped by 6 bases and J by 2 bases, with 15 bases between them. The CDR3 spells CASTPDTRGNQPQHF. The CDR3 bases are TGCGCCAGCACCCCGGACACCCGAGGCAATCAGCCCCAGCATTTT.

The rearrangement joins TRBV9 to TRBJ2-1, with D perhaps TRBD1 (6 bases). Trimming cost V 3 bases and J 6 bases, with 16 bases left between them. The CDR3 covers 15 residues. Germline CDR1 and CDR2: SGDLS and YYNGEE. CDR3 DNA: TGTGCCAGCAGCGCTACAGGGATCGTGGTCAATGAGCAGTTCTTC. Encoded protein: CASSATGIVVNEQFF.

V gene TRBV27 combines with J gene TRBJ2-1; TRBD2 aligns across 11 bases. The CDR3 is 16 amino acids. Unmatched junction bases numbered 9, after V lost 5 bases and J lost 6 bases. Germline loops: CDR1 MNHEY, CDR2 SMNVEV (reference sequence). The DNA for the CDR3 is TGTGCCAGCAGTCTATGGGAGACTAGCGGGACCAATGAGCAGTTCTTC. Translating gives CASSLWETSGTNEQFF.

V is TRBV14 and J is TRBJ1-1; possibly TRBD1 for D (5 bases). The CDR3 spans 13 residues. Trimming stripped 4 bases from V and 2 bases from J, with 8 bases between. CDR1 and CDR2 (germline): SGHDN, FVKESK. Here the CDR3 DNA reads TGTGCCAGCAGCCGGGGCCGAAACACTGAAGCTTTCTTT. Amino acids: CASSRGRNTEAFF.

This clone appeared once. This chain joins TRBV5-1 and TRBJ2-1; a weak D match, TRBD1 (6 bases). Germline CDR1 is SGHRS and CDR2 is YFSETQ. The CDR3 length is 15 residues. V gave up 2 bases and J gave up 2 bases, with 11 bases separating them. The CDR3 loop is CASSLSRGPYNEQFF. The CDR3 nucleotides are TGCGCCAGCAGCTTATCCAGGGGCCCCTACAATGAGCAGTTCTTC.